This entry lists 24 T cell receptor beta chains sequenced from one sample in a study of shared clonotypes between healthy human individuals. Naive CD8 cells lacked CD45RO, underwent positive selection for CCR7 and left out terminally differentiated effector memory CD45RA+ cells. Assay used: immunoSEQ multiplex PCR; TCRdb lists only in-frame clones, some missing. This sample has around 700,000 clones, with 92% found just once. Sequences were obtained from naive CD8+ T cells sorted from blood. The receptors were sampled from a man aged 25 to 40 in good health.

This clone was seen only a few times. CDR3 amino acids: CASSQGTGSFDSNQPQHF. The CDR3 nucleotides read TGCGCCAGCAGCCAAGGGACAGGGAGTTTCGATAGCAATCAGCCCCAGCATTTT. V usage is TRBV4-3 and J usage is TRBJ1-5; TRBD1 matches 8 bases. CDR1 is LGHNA and CDR2 is YSLEER in the germline V gene. CDR3 length equals 18 residues. The J segment lost 0 bases and the V segment lost 1 base, leaving 8 bases of the junction unmatched.

V is TRBV19 and J is TRBJ1-1; TRBD1 agrees at 7 bases. The CDR3 has 15 amino acids. V trimming: 6 bases; J trimming: 1 base; junction bases outside the gene matches: 8. Germline loops: CDR1 LNHDA, CDR2 SQIVND (reference sequence). CDR3 nucleotides: TGTGCCAGTAGCTCCCAACAGGGGTGGAACACTGAAGCTTTCTTT. This sequence encodes CASSSQQGWNTEAFF. Looking up the rest from reference TRBV19 and TRBJ1-1 gives the full variable domain: DGGITQSPKYLFRKEGQNVTLSCEQNLNHDAMYWYRQDPGQGLRLIYYSQIVNDFQKGDIAEGYSVSREKKESFPLTVTSAQKNPTAFYLCASSSQQGWNTEAFFGQGTRLTVV.

This clone was detected once. The chain links TRBV19 to TRBJ2-3; D not resolved. CDR1 is LNHDA, CDR2 SQIVND, per germline (reference sequence). V was trimmed by 0 bases and J by 2 bases, leaving 6 bases between them. The CDR3 consists of 14 residues. In DNA, the CDR3 is TGTGCCAGTAGTATAGATAGAGACACAGATACGCAGTATTTT. Protein product: CASSIDRDTDTQYF.

V is TRBV2 and J is TRBJ2-7, with 9 bases aligning to TRBD1. This CDR3 is built from 13 residues. J gave up 2 bases and V 10 bases, and 6 bases lay outside the gene matches. Germline V gene lookup returns CDR1 SNHLY and CDR2 FYNNEI. CDR3 sequence (DNA): TGTGCCAACCGGGACAGGGTTACCTACGAGCAGTACTTC. This gives the protein CANRDRVTYEQYF.

CDR3 DNA sequence: TGTGCCAGCAGCTTAAGGGGGCCCCCCCGGTATGAGCAGTTCTTC. Its translation: CASSLRGPPRYEQFF. The chain joins TRBV11-2 to TRBJ2-1; 7 bases line up with TRBD1. This CDR3 spans 15 amino acids. CDR1 is SGHAT, CDR2 FQNNGV, per germline. V was pared by 2 bases and J by 8 bases, with 9 bases of the junction left unmatched. Full variable domain (missing parts from reference TRBV11-2 and TRBJ2-1): EAGVAQSPRYKIIEKRQSVAFWCNPISGHATLYWYQQILGQGPKLLIQFQNNGVVDDSQLPKDRFSAERLKGVDSTLKIQPAKLEDSAVYLCASSLRGPPRYEQFFGPGTRLTVL.

V gene TRBV28 combines with J gene TRBJ2-2; 15 bases fit TRBD2. This CDR3 region has 19 residues. Germline V gene data show CDR1 as MDHEN and CDR2 as SYDVKM. The V segment lost 8 bases and the J segment 0 bases; nucleotides outside the gene matches: 10. This chain's CDR3 is CASAPWRTSGRANTGELFF. CDR3 nucleotide sequence: TGTGCCAGCGCCCCCTGGCGGACTAGCGGGAGGGCGAACACCGGGGAGCTGTTTTTT.

This clone was seen only once. J is TRBJ1-1 and V is TRBV4-3, with D hard to call. The germline V gene encodes CDR1 LGHNA and CDR2 YSLEER. V was cut by 0 bases and J by 4 bases, with 12 bases left in between. The CDR3 runs 15 residues. In DNA, the CDR3 is TGCGCCAGCAGCCAAGAAATTGGGGAAGGCACTGAAGCTTTCTTT. Translation gives CASSQEIGEGTEAFF.

The V gene is TRBV5-1, the J gene TRBJ2-1, with D unclear. Between the trimmed V and J ends, which lost 7 bases and 5 bases, there was a span of 4 bases. Germline V CDR1 and CDR2: SGHRS, YFSETQ. This CDR3 has 10 amino acids. The CDR3 nucleotides read TGCGCCAGCGGAAACAATGAGCAGTTCTTC. Its translation is CASGNNEQFF.

This chain uses TRBV7-6 with TRBJ1-4, with D unclear. Germline values: CDR1 SGHVS, CDR2 FNYEAQ. Trimming removed 5 bases at V and 8 bases at J, with 15 bases between. The CDR3 runs to 14 residues. The CDR3 region has the DNA TGTGCCAGCAGCCGAGTTGTAAATAAGGAAAAACTGTTTTTT. This translates into CASSRVVNKEKLFF.

V and J are TRBV27 and TRBJ2-7, with D maybe TRBD2 (6 bases). V was shortened by 5 bases and J by 0 bases, with 17 bases between the two germline ends. CDR3 size: 16 residues. Per germline, CDR1 MNHEY and CDR2 SMNVEV (reference sequence). The CDR3, as DNA: TGTGCCAGCAGTCCATCAATCGGGAGCAGCTCCTACGAGCAGTACTTC. It specifies CASSPSIGSSSYEQYF.

The chain recombines TRBV11-2 with TRBJ2-1; D possibly corresponds to TRBD2 (5 bases). Germline-derived CDR1 and CDR2 are SGHAT and FQNNGV. The CDR3 sequence is 11 residues long. V lost 5 bases, J lost 10 bases, and 9 bases lay in between. As DNA, the CDR3 is TGTGCCAGCAGCCAAGGCGGGGAGCAGTTCTTC. Translated, it gives CASSQGGEQFF. The whole variable domain, filled in from reference TRBV11-2 and TRBJ2-1, reads EAGVAQSPRYKIIEKRQSVAFWCNPISGHATLYWYQQILGQGPKLLIQFQNNGVVDDSQLPKDRFSAERLKGVDSTLKIQPAKLEDSAVYLCASSQGGEQFFGPGTRLTVL.

V usage is TRBV10-3 and J usage is TRBJ2-5; D gene uncertain. The V gene lost 6 bases and the J gene lost 3 bases, with 5 bases spanning the gap. Germline CDR1 ENHRY, CDR2 SYGVKD. This CDR3 contains 11 residues. CDR3 region: CAIRQKETQYF. CDR3 bases: TGTGCCATCAGGCAAAAAGAGACCCAGTACTTC.

The chain has TRBV5-6 and TRBJ2-3; 8 bases match TRBD2. Losses at the gene ends were 0 bases for V and 5 bases for J; bases not matched to a gene: 11. From germline, CDR1 is SGHDT and CDR2 YYEEEE. CDR3 length: 17 amino acids. CDR3 residues: CASSLAGRGIGKDTQYF. The CDR3, as DNA: TGTGCCAGCAGCTTGGCCGGGAGGGGGATAGGGAAAGATACGCAGTATTTT.

V and J are TRBV6-1 and TRBJ2-7, with D possibly matching TRBD1 (6 bases). V lost 5 bases to trimming and J lost 0 bases, with 11 bases between them. CDR1 MNHNS and CDR2 SASEGT come from the germline V gene. This CDR3 contains 14 residues. The DNA of the CDR3 is TGTGCCAGCAGTACAAGGGGGAGCTCCTACGAGCAGTACTTC. This translates into CASSTRGSSYEQYF.

The chain recombines TRBV5-1 with TRBJ1-1; unclear D gene. From germline, CDR1 is SGHRS and CDR2 YFSETQ. The CDR3 extends over 12 amino acids. The V gene lost 5 bases and the J gene lost 1 base, with 6 bases spanning the gap. The CDR3 coding sequence is TGCGCCAGCAGATGGGGGAACACTGAAGCTTTCTTT. Amino acids: CASRWGNTEAFF.

This chain uses TRBV28 with TRBJ2-7; the D gene could be TRBD1 or TRBD2 (5 bases each). The length of the CDR3 is 14 residues. The germline gives CDR1 MDHEN, CDR2 SYDVKM. V shed 2 bases and J shed 4 bases, with 12 bases lying between them. In DNA, the CDR3 is TGTGCCAGCAGTTTAAAGGGACGGTCTTACGAGCAGTACTTC. It yields the protein CASSLKGRSYEQYF.

The rearrangement links TRBV11-2 to TRBJ1-1; tentatively, D is TRBD1 (5 bases). Germline V CDR1 and CDR2: SGHAT, FQNNGV. The ends were cut back, 3 bases at V and 1 base at J, with 6 bases in the middle. This CDR3 contains 13 residues. The CDR3 nucleotides read TGTGCCAGCAGCTTCAGGGAGAACACTGAAGCTTTCTTT. Encoded protein: CASSFRENTEAFF.

The count of this clone is one. The chain couples TRBV27 to TRBJ2-5; 9 nucleotides agree with TRBD2. J gave up 2 bases and V 5 bases, and 6 bases lay outside the gene matches. The CDR3 is 15 amino acids. Per germline, CDR1 MNHEY and CDR2 SMNVEV (reference sequence). CDR3 in amino acids: CASSRLTSGQETQYF. The CDR3 DNA is TGTGCCAGCAGTCGGCTGACTAGCGGACAAGAGACCCAGTACTTC.

The chain couples TRBV7-9 to TRBJ2-7; maybe TRBD2 (5 bases). Germline CDR1 is SEHNR and CDR2 is FQNEAQ (reference sequence). This CDR3 contains 16 residues. V was cut by 5 bases and J by 0 bases, with 17 bases left in between. The CDR3 DNA follows: TGTGCCAGCAGCCCAAGCCGAGGGCGGGTCTCCTACGAGCAGTACTTC. Its translation: CASSPSRGRVSYEQYF.

This rearrangement joins TRBV7-9 to TRBJ2-3; 13 bases fit TRBD2. The length of the CDR3 is 15 residues. V dropped 5 bases and J dropped 8; count of bases not matched to a gene: 7. Germline V gene sequence: CDR1 SEHNR, CDR2 FQNEAQ (reference sequence). The CDR3 DNA sequence: TGTGCCAGCAGCCCGGGACTAGCGGGATACTTTACGCAGTATTTT. Its translation: CASSPGLAGYFTQYF.

The chain employs TRBV5-1 and TRBJ2-7; unclear D gene. The CDR3 sequence is 14 residues long. CDR1 is SGHRS, CDR2 YFSETQ, per germline. The V and J ends lost 4 bases and 5 bases respectively, with 16 bases between them. In nucleotides, the CDR3 is TGCGCCAGCAGCCCGCCCGAGGTATCCAACGAGCAGTACTTC. It is translated as CASSPPEVSNEQYF.

The chain uses TRBV7-9 and TRBJ2-5; no reliable D call. The CDR3 length is 14 residues. Deletions cut 2 bases from V and 2 bases from J, with 9 bases between. Germline CDR1 and CDR2: SEHNR and FQNEAQ (reference sequence). The CDR3 region is CASSLPLFQETQYF. DNA for the CDR3: TGTGCCAGCAGCTTACCCCTATTTCAAGAGACCCAGTACTTC.

The V gene is TRBV10-3, the J gene TRBJ2-3, with 11 bases that match TRBD2. This CDR3 has 16 amino acids. Germline V gene data show CDR1 as ENHRY and CDR2 as SYGVKD. The junction had 2 bases not matched to a gene; V was cut back by 0 bases and J by 3 bases. The CDR3: CAISESGTSGTDTQYF. In nucleotides, the CDR3 is TGTGCCATCAGTGAGTCCGGGACTAGCGGTACAGATACGCAGTATTTT.

The chain recombines TRBV6-6 with TRBJ1-5, with D perhaps TRBD1 (5 bases). Looked up from germline, CDR1 is MNHNY and CDR2 is SVGAGI (reference sequence). The V and J ends lost 6 bases and 2 bases respectively, with 17 bases between them. The CDR3 sequence is 16 residues long. CDR3 DNA sequence: TGTGCCAGCAGCCACGGGACCGTTTCGGGCAATCAGCCCCAGCATTTT. Amino acid sequence: CASSHGTVSGNQPQHF.